Listed below are T cell receptor beta chains from one sample, sequenced in a study of T cells in Graves' hyperthyroidism and ophthalmopathy. From the multiplex PCR reads, TCRdb called clonotypes with MiXCR, one entry per CDR3 protein. This sample has a few hundred thousand distinct CDR3 sequences, with roughly a sixth found just once. The source material was blood. Every receptor here comes from a woman aged 40 to 50 with Graves' ophthalmopathy. Each CDR3 is given with its conserved first and last residue.

v_gene: TRBV18; CDR3aa: CASSPKSYNEQFF
v_gene: TRBV7-9; CDR3aa: CASSLAIGTGVTDTQYF
v_gene: TRBV30; CDR3aa: CACTRGGSPLHF
v_gene: TRBV2; CDR3aa: CASSGERDQPQHF
v_gene: TRBV30; CDR3aa: CAWITGNNEKLFF
v_gene: TRBV2; CDR3aa: CASSAAPIEQFF
v_gene: TRBV7-3; CDR3aa: CASSFTGTDTIYF
v_gene: TRBV20-1; CDR3aa: CGTSGFNEQFF
v_gene: TRBV6-2/TRBV6-3; CDR3aa: CASRDLRTSGGADTQYF
v_gene: TRBV7-2; CDR3aa: CASSLQADTNTQYF
v_gene: TRBV20-1; CDR3aa: CSARKESSGGAKDTQYF
v_gene: TRBV2; CDR3aa: CASRFGTSGGYEQYF
v_gene: TRBV9; CDR3aa: CASSVGLASSYNEQFF
v_gene: TRBV6-1; CDR3aa: CASSDRDRGKNQPQHF
v_gene: TRBV27; CDR3aa: CASSGQGVEAFF
v_gene: TRBV28; CDR3aa: CASRGETSGRAQEQYF
v_gene: TRBV7-3; CDR3aa: CASSLSADFTDTQYF
v_gene: TRBV27; CDR3aa: CASRGTSGSSYNEQFF
v_gene: TRBV18; CDR3aa: CASSPDEAGELFF
v_gene: TRBV7-8; CDR3aa: CASSLAGAGAEQFF
v_gene: TRBV7-9; CDR3aa: CASSSYWNGYTF
v_gene: TRBV6-1; CDR3aa: CASSVGQPDTQYF
v_gene: TRBV7-6; CDR3aa: CASSSPGQGTGELFF
v_gene: TRBV7-2; CDR3aa: CASSPYFGLAGPSYEQYF
v_gene: TRBV28; CDR3aa: CASSLSGPGANVLTF
v_gene: TRBV5-1; CDR3aa: CASSRGDLGTEAFF
v_gene: TRBV30; CDR3aa: CAWDLLGTDTEAFF
v_gene: TRBV11-2; CDR3aa: CASSPIQGLHEQYF
v_gene: TRBV29-1; CDR3aa: CSVELGQGAYNEQFF
v_gene: TRBV24-1; CDR3aa: CATGARGREARETQYF
v_gene: TRBV12-3/TRBV12-4; CDR3aa: CASSYDRGGNYGYTF
v_gene: TRBV28; CDR3aa: CASRGTGGSLQWETQYF
v_gene: TRBV6-6; CDR3aa: CASSYSDRESYEQYF
v_gene: TRBV29-1; CDR3aa: CSAGGRFTEAFF
v_gene: TRBV14; CDR3aa: CASSQDRMVNTEAFF
v_gene: TRBV5-5; CDR3aa: CASSLVVAGGYEQYF
v_gene: TRBV29-1; CDR3aa: CSVGGGTQPQHF
v_gene: TRBV20-1; CDR3aa: CSVTRRPYEQYF
v_gene: TRBV20-1; CDR3aa: CSASSLAGDSSYNEQLF
v_gene: TRBV2; CDR3aa: CASTQDTDYGYTF
v_gene: TRBV5-1; CDR3aa: CASSLDGTSGYTQYF
v_gene: TRBV5-1; CDR3aa: CASRGGGGGGGTDTQYF
v_gene: TRBV6-1; CDR3aa: CASATGLNTEAFF
v_gene: TRBV7-9; CDR3aa: CASSLDLGAKNIQYF
v_gene: TRBV9; CDR3aa: CASSVVGTGYSGNTIYF
v_gene: TRBV6-5; CDR3aa: CASSYPQGNTEAFF
v_gene: TRBV20-1; CDR3aa: CSARFTSALAKNIQYF
v_gene: TRBV2; CDR3aa: CASSSNRVGPYNSPLHF
v_gene: TRBV20-1; CDR3aa: CSAKDRANYGYTF
v_gene: TRBV6-9; CDR3aa: CASSYQPRGPPETQYF
v_gene: TRBV6-1; CDR3aa: CASSPGPTGLPGNTTYF
v_gene: TRBV27; CDR3aa: CASKSFTGHYEQYF
v_gene: TRBV7-9; CDR3aa: CASGIALAETYAEQFF
v_gene: TRBV2; CDR3aa: CASPGQGNNQPQHF